This entry is about one T cell receptor beta chain. The data derive from a study of blood T cell repertoires in COVID-19. Study-level background: Samples came from the United States, Italy and Spain, spanning acute and convalescent COVID-19. From T cells, B-cell-depleted T cells, or PBMCs came the material, which was cDNA or gDNA.

Authors' data handling: Estimated nucleated cell counts came from reference gene primer amplification. Generated by immunoSEQ multiplex PCR, the TCRdb table keeps only in-frame clones and is missing some. The V and J calls and clone size come from that table; D and trimming were worked out from the DNA. Of over 350,000 clones listed, about nine tenths are singletons. Germline V lookup: CDR1 SEHNR, CDR2 FQNEAQ (reference sequence). With V trimmed by 5 bases and J by 0 bases, 9 bases remained unmatched. This CDR3 has 18 amino acids. This clonotype was obtained from a woman in her 30s with active or convalescent COVID-19. Specimen: peripheral blood. V gene TRBV7-9 combines with J gene TRBJ2-1; 11 bases are a match to TRBD2. The CDR3 region has the DNA TGTGCCAGCAGCCTAGAGGGACTAGCGGAAAGCTCCTACAATGAGCAGTTCTTC. Protein sequence: CASSLEGLAESSYNEQFF. The full variable domain, completed using reference TRBV7-9 and TRBJ2-1, is DTGVSQNPRHKITKRGQNVTFRCDPISEHNRLYWYRQTLGQGPEFLTYFQNEAQLEKSRLLSDRFSAERPKGSFSTLEIQRTEQGDSAMYLCASSLEGLAESSYNEQFFGPGTRLTVL.